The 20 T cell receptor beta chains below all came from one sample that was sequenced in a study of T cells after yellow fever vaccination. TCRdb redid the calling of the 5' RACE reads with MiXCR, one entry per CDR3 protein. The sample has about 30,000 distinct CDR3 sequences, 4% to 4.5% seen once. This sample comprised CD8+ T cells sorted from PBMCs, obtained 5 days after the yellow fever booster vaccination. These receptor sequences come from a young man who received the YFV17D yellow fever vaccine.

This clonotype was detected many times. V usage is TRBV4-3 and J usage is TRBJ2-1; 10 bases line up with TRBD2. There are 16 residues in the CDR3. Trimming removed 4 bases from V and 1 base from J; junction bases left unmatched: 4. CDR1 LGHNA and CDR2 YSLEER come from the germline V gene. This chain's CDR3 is CASSLLAGGSYNEQFF. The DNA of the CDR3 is TGCGCCAGCAGCCTATTAGCGGGAGGTTCCTACAATGAGCAGTTCTTC.

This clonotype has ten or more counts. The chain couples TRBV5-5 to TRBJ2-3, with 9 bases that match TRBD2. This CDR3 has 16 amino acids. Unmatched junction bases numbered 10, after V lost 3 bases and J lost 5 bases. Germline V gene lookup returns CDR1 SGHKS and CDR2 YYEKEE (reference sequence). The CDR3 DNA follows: TGTGCCAGCAGCTCCAGCTTAGCGGGAGTAGGAGATACGCAGTATTTT. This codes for CASSSSLAGVGDTQYF.

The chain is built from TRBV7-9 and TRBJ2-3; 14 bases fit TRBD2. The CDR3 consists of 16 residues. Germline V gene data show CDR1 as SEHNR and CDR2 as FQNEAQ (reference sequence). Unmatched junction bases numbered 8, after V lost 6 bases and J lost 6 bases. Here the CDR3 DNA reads TGTGCCAGCAGACCGGGACTAGCGGGAGAAGTGGATACGCAGTATTTT. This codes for CASRPGLAGEVDTQYF.

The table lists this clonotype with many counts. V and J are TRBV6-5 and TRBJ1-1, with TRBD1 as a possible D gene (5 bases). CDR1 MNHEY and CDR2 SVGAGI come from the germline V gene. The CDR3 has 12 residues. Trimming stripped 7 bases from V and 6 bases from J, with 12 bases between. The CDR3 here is CASITGGAEAFF. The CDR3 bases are TGTGCCAGCATAACGGGGGGTGCTGAAGCTTTCTTT.

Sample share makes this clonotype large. The CDR3, as DNA: TGTGCCAGCAATAAAGCTTATGAGGGCTACACCTTC. This gives the protein CASNKAYEGYTF. The chain uses TRBV12-3 or TRBV12-4 and TRBJ1-2; no clear D. V lost 7 bases, J lost 8 bases, and 14 bases lay in between. This CDR3 is 12 amino acids long.

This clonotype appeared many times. For the CDR3, the DNA is TGTGCCAGCAGCCTTCTAGCGGGAGGGCCGAATGAGCAGTTCTTC. This encodes CASSLLAGGPNEQFF. The gene calls are TRBV6-2 or TRBV6-3 and TRBJ2-1; 12 positions match TRBD2. After removal of 6 bases from V and 7 bases from J, the junction contained 7 bases not matched to a gene. Germline values: CDR1 MNHEY, CDR2 SVGEGT. The CDR3 contains 15 residues.

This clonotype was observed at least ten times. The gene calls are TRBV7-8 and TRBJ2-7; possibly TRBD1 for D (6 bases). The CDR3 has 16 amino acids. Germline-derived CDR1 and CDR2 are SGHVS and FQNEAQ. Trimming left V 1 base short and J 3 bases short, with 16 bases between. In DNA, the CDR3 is TGTGCCAGCAGCTTAGGACCGGACAGCCTCCTCTACGAGCAGTACTTC. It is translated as CASSLGPDSLLYEQYF.

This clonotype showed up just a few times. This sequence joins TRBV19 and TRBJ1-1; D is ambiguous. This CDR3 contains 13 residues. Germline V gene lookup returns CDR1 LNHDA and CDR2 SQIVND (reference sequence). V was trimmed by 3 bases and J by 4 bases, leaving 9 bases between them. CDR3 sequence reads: CASSMGELTEAFF. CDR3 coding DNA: TGTGCCAGTAGTATGGGTGAGCTCACTGAAGCTTTCTTT.

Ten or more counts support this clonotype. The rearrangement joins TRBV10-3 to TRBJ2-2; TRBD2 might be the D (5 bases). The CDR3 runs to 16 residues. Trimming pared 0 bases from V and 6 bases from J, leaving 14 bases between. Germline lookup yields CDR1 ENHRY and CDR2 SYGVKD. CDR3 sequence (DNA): TGTGCCATCAGTGAGTCTCTAGCTCACGGATCCGGGGAGCTGTTTTTT. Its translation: CAISESLAHGSGELFF.

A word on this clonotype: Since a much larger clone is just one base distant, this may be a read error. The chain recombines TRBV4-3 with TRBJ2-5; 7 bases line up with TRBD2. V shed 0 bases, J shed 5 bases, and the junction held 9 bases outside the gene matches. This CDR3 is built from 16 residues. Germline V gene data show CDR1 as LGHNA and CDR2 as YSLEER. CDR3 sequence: CASSQDSAGGYETQYF. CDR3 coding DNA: TGCGCCAGCAGCCAAGACTCGGCCGGGGGGTACGAGACCCAGTACTTC.

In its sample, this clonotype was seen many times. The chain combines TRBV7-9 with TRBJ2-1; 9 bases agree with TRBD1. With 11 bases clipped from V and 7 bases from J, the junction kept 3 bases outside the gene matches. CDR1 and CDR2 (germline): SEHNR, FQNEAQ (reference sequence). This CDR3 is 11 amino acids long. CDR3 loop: CAGGQGNEQFF. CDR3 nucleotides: TGTGCCGGAGGACAGGGGAATGAGCAGTTCTTC.

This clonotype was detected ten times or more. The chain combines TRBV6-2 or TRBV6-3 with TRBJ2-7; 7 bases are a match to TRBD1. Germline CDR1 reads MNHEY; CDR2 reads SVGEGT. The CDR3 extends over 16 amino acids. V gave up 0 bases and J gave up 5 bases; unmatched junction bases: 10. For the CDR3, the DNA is TGTGCCAGCAGTTACTCAGAGGGGGACAGACCAGACGAGCAGTACTTC. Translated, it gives CASSYSEGDRPDEQYF.

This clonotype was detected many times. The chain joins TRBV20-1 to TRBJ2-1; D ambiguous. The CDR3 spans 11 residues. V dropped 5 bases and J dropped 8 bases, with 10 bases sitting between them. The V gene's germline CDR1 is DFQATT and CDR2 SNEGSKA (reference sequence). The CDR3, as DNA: TGCAGTGCTCCGTGGGTTGATGAGCAGTTCTTC. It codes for CSAPWVDEQFF.

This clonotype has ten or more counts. CDR3 region: CASSHGLGGSDGYTF. The CDR3 nucleotides read TGTGCCAGCAGCCATGGACTGGGGGGTAGCGATGGCTACACCTTC. The chain carries TRBV5-4 and TRBJ1-2; tentative D call: TRBD1 (5 bases). Trimming shortened V by 4 bases and J by 6 bases, and 19 bases separated the two germline ends. Germline CDR1 is SGHNT and CDR2 is YYREEE (reference sequence). The CDR3 is 15 residues long.

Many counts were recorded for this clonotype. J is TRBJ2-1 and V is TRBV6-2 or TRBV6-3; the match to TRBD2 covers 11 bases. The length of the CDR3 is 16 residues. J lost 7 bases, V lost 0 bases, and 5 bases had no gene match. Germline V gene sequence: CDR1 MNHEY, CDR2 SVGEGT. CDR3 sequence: CASSYSLAGARNEQFF. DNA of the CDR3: TGTGCCAGCAGTTACTCACTAGCGGGAGCCAGAAATGAGCAGTTCTTC.

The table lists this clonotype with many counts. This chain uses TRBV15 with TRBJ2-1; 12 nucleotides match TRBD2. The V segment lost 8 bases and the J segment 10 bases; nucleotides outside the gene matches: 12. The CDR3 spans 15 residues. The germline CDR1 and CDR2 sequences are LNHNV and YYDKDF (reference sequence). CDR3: CATAAGLAGGLEQFF. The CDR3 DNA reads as TGTGCCACCGCGGCGGGTCTAGCGGGAGGGTTGGAGCAGTTCTTC. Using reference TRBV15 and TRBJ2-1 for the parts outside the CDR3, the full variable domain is DAMVIQNPRYQVTQFGKPVTLSCSQTLNHNVMYWYQQKSSQAPKLLFHYYDKDFNNEADTPDNFQSRRPNTSFCFLDIRSPGLGDTAMYLCATAAGLAGGLEQFFGPGTRLTVL.

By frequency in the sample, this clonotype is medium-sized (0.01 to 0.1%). The CDR3 is CASSLARGSPYEQYF. In nucleotides, the CDR3 is TGTGCCAGCAGCTTAGCCAGGGGCTCCCCCTACGAGCAGTACTTC. The V and J genes are TRBV7-6 and TRBJ2-7; perhaps TRBD1 as D (6 bases). Trimming removed 0 bases at V and 2 bases at J, with 11 bases between. Germline CDR1 reads SGHVS; CDR2 reads FNYEAQ. The CDR3 loop spans 15 amino acids.

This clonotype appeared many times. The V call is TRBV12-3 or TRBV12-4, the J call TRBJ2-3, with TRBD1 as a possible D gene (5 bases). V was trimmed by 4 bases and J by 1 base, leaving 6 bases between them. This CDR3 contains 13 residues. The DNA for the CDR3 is TGTGCCAGCAGTTGGGGCCGCACAGATACGCAGTATTTT. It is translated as CASSWGRTDTQYF.

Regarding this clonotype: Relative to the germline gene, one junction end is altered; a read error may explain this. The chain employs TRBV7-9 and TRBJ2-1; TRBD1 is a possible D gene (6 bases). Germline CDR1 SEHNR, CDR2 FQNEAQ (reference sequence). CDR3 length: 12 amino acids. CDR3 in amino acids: CASNPIGDKGIF. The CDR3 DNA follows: TGTGCCAGCAACCCCATCGGGGACAAGGGGATCTTC.

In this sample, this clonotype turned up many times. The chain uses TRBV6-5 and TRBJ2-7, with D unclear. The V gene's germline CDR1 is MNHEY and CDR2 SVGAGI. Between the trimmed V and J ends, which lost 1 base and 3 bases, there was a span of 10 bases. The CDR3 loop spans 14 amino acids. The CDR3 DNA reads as TGTGCCAGCAGTTACTTTAGGGCCCTCTACGAGCAGTACTTC. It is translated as CASSYFRALYEQYF.